What follows are 13 T cell receptor beta chains derived from one specimen sequenced in a study of blood T cell repertoires in COVID-19. The table came from immunoSEQ multiplex PCR; TCRdb's copy has only in-frame clones and leaves some out. The table includes 180,000 or so clones, around 81% detected once. Sequencing input: peripheral blood. The source is a woman aged 35 to 49 with COVID-19, enrolled during active disease.

The chain links TRBV6-5 to TRBJ2-7; TRBD2 agrees at 8 bases. Germline V lookup: CDR1 MNHEY, CDR2 SVGAGI. The CDR3 spans 13 residues. V shed 10 bases, J shed 4 bases, and the junction held 9 bases outside the gene matches. The CDR3 DNA reads TGTGCCACCCGGCGGGGGGCGGGTTACGAGCAGTACTTC. This encodes CATRRGAGYEQYF.

V usage is TRBV6-1 and J usage is TRBJ2-3; 12 bases are shared with TRBD2. Losses at the gene ends were 0 bases for V and 5 bases for J; bases not matched to a gene: 0. The CDR3 runs 15 residues. The germline gives CDR1 MNHNS, CDR2 SASEGT. The CDR3 protein is CASSEATSGGDTQYF. CDR3 in DNA: TGTGCCAGCAGTGAAGCGACTAGCGGGGGAGATACGCAGTATTTT.

The chain carries TRBV5-6 and TRBJ1-1; 10 bases agree with TRBD1. The germline gives CDR1 SGHDT, CDR2 YYEEEE. V gave up 0 bases and J gave up 0 bases; unmatched junction bases: 11. There are 19 residues in the CDR3. The CDR3 DNA reads as TGTGCCAGCAGCTTGGTTGCTCTTGGGACAGGGGACATGAACACTGAAGCTTTCTTT. As protein: CASSLVALGTGDMNTEAFF.

The chain couples TRBV6-1 to TRBJ2-7, with D possibly TRBD1 on 5 matching bases. Germline CDR1 is MNHNS and CDR2 is SASEGT. This CDR3 is built from 14 residues. V lost 3 bases to trimming and J lost 5 bases, with 14 bases between them. CDR3 residues: CASSEQPRVDEQYF. The CDR3, as DNA: TGTGCCAGCAGTGAGCAACCCAGGGTAGACGAGCAGTACTTC.

This clone has a count of ten or more. This chain joins TRBV7-6 and TRBJ2-7; the match to TRBD1 covers 9 bases. This CDR3 has 15 amino acids. Per the germline V gene, CDR1 is SGHVS and CDR2 is FNYEAQ. J lost 4 bases, V lost 3 bases, and 7 bases had no gene match. Here the CDR3 DNA reads TGTGCCAGCAGCTTGATGACAGGGGGTATTTACGAGCAGTACTTC. Amino acid sequence: CASSLMTGGIYEQYF.

This clone was seen a single time. This chain links TRBV5-5 with TRBJ1-2; D ambiguous. The germline V gene encodes CDR1 SGHKS and CDR2 YYEKEE (reference sequence). V dropped 1 base and J dropped 11 bases, with 12 bases sitting between them. The CDR3 consists of 12 residues. The CDR3 nucleotides are TGTGCCAGCAGCTTGAAGCGGGATCGGTACACCTTC. Protein product: CASSLKRDRYTF.

The genes are TRBV10-1 and TRBJ2-4, with 11 bases that match TRBD2. Trimming took 4 bases from V and 13 from J; bases not matched to a gene: 6. Per the germline V gene, CDR1 is WNHNN and CDR2 is SYGVQD (reference sequence). This CDR3 contains 13 residues. The CDR3 protein is CASSVSSGGPQYF. CDR3 DNA sequence: TGCGCCAGCAGTGTCTCTAGCGGGGGGCCCCAGTACTTC.

The table lists this clone with a count of one. The rearrangement uses TRBV3-1 (or the pseudogene TRBV3-2) and TRBJ2-5; tentative D call: TRBD1 (5 bases). With 5 bases removed from V and 5 bases from J, the gap between germline ends came to 21 bases. The CDR3 consists of 16 residues. Germline-derived CDR1 and CDR2 are LGHDT and YNNKEL (reference sequence). The CDR3 DNA reads as TGTGCCAGCAGCTCCAAGCAGGCTGGGTCAGGGGAGACCCAGTACTTC. This sequence encodes CASSSKQAGSGETQYF.

The chain uses TRBV19 and TRBJ1-1; D is perhaps TRBD1 (5 bases). V was trimmed by 7 bases and J by 3 bases, leaving 12 bases between them. CDR3 length: 13 amino acids. Per germline, CDR1 LNHDA and CDR2 SQIVND (reference sequence). CDR3 loop: CASKWGGDTEAFF. CDR3 sequence (DNA): TGTGCCAGTAAATGGGGAGGGGACACTGAAGCTTTCTTT.

V and J are TRBV7-9 and TRBJ2-1; 10 bases fit TRBD2. V trimming: 3 bases; J trimming: 8 bases; junction bases outside the gene matches: 10. The CDR3 totals 16 residues. Germline V CDR1 and CDR2: SEHNR, FQNEAQ (reference sequence). This CDR3 reads CASSFGLAGVPDEQFF. CDR3 coding DNA: TGTGCCAGCAGCTTCGGTCTAGCGGGAGTCCCGGATGAGCAGTTCTTC.

The chain recombines TRBV9 with TRBJ2-3; 10 nucleotides line up with TRBD2. V gave up 0 bases and J gave up 1 base; unmatched junction bases: 14. This CDR3 is 20 amino acids long. Per germline, CDR1 SGDLS and CDR2 YYNGEE. Here the CDR3 reads CASSVGRAGGPSWGTDTQYF. For the CDR3, the DNA is TGTGCCAGCAGCGTAGGGCGAGCGGGGGGGCCATCATGGGGCACAGATACGCAGTATTTT.

The V and J genes are TRBV28 and TRBJ2-5; 8 bases fit TRBD1. The CDR3 covers 18 residues. The J segment lost 6 bases and the V segment lost 3 bases, leaving 18 bases of the junction unmatched. Germline values: CDR1 MDHEN, CDR2 SYDVKM. The DNA for the CDR3 is TGTGCCAGCAGTTTGGGGGGTCCGACAGGGGATAGAGAGAAGACCCAGTACTTC. Translating it yields CASSLGGPTGDREKTQYF.

The chain recombines TRBV19 with TRBJ2-4, with 8 nucleotides matching TRBD1. Germline values: CDR1 LNHDA, CDR2 SQIVND (reference sequence). CDR3 size: 17 residues. Trimming took 4 bases from V and 1 from J; bases not matched to a gene: 9. The CDR3 sequence is CASSTPGQGRAKNIQYF. Written as DNA, the CDR3 is TGTGCCAGTAGTACACCCGGACAGGGAAGGGCCAAAAACATTCAGTACTTC.